These 4 T cell receptor beta chains originate from one sample sequenced in a study of T cells in Graves' hyperthyroidism and ophthalmopathy. RNA transcripts provided the source from which TCR beta CDR3 regions were amplified. A set of HTBI primers served as the primers for a first-round RT-PCR of the TCR CDR3. TCRdb ran MiXCR on the multiplex PCR reads and lists one entry per CDR3 protein. The sample yields 660,000 or so distinct CDR3 sequences, less than 45% seen once. Sample: peripheral blood or thyroid tissue (not recorded which). These receptors all come from an adult man with Graves' disease, either hyperthyroidism or ophthalmopathy (not recorded which).

The chain has TRBV11-2 and TRBJ1-4, with a weak D call TRBD1 (6 bases). The V gene's germline CDR1 is SGHAT and CDR2 FQNNGV. V lost 2 bases, J lost 5 bases, and 18 bases lay in between. CDR3 length equals 17 residues. The CDR3 reads CASSLKNSGQLNEKLFF. CDR3 bases: TGTGCCAGCAGCTTAAAGAACTCTGGACAGCTGAATGAAAAACTGTTTTTT.

This clonotype was counted between two and nine times. This sequence joins TRBV2 and TRBJ1-6; 7 bases fit TRBD1. V was pared by 6 bases and J by 0 bases, with 14 bases of the junction left unmatched. Germline CDR1 and CDR2: SNHLY and FYNNEI. This CDR3 contains 19 residues. The CDR3 DNA reads as TGTGCCAGCAGACCCTCCTCGCTGGACAGGAACTCCTATAATTCACCCCTCCACTTT. Protein product: CASRPSSLDRNSYNSPLHF. Using reference TRBV2 and TRBJ1-6 for the parts outside the CDR3, the full variable domain is EPEVTQTPSHQVTQMGQEVILRCVPISNHLYFYWYRQILGQKVEFLVSFYNNEISEKSEIFDDQFSVERPDGSNFTLKIRSTKLEDSAMYFCASRPSSLDRNSYNSPLHFGNGTRLTVT.

V usage is TRBV19 and J usage is TRBJ1-1, with TRBD1 matching over 8 bases. The V and J ends lost 10 bases and 1 base, in that order; junction bases with no gene match: 5. The CDR3 length is 13 residues. Per the germline V gene, CDR1 is LNHDA and CDR2 is SQIVND (reference sequence). CDR3 residues: CATGGQANTEAFF. CDR3 in DNA: TGTGCCACCGGGGGACAGGCGAACACTGAAGCTTTCTTT.

This clonotype was seen only a few times. The CDR3, as DNA: TGCAGTGCTAGTTACCCAGGGGGCGCCGTCTATGGCTACACCTTC. This codes for CSASYPGGAVYGYTF. The chain recombines TRBV20-1 with TRBJ1-2; 8 nucleotides match TRBD1. Losses at the gene ends were 3 bases for V and 4 bases for J; bases not matched to a gene: 10. Germline loops: CDR1 DFQATT, CDR2 SNEGSKA (reference sequence). The CDR3 is 15 amino acids.